Listed here are 9 T cell receptor beta chains from one sample, sequenced in a study of PD-L1 blockade in urothelial cancer. Documented time point: pretreatment peripheral blood. Profiled with immunoSEQ multiplex PCR; TCRdb holds only in-frame clones, not every one. This table has tens of thousands of clones, 70% to 90% appearing once. The sequencing here drew on PBMCs, taken around atezolizumab (anti-PD-L1) treatment. These receptor sequences come from a woman aged 55 to 70 with urothelial cancer.

V usage is TRBV5-6 and J usage is TRBJ2-3; D is possibly TRBD2 (5 bases). Trimming pared 1 base from V and 9 bases from J, leaving 12 bases between. CDR1 is SGHDT, CDR2 YYEEEE, per germline. This CDR3 contains 13 residues. The CDR3 reads CASSLIARGTQYF. CDR3 nucleotides: TGTGCCAGCAGCTTGATAGCGAGAGGAACGCAGTATTTT. The entire variable domain, with the rest obtained from reference TRBV5-6 and TRBJ2-3, is as follows: DAGVTQSPTHLIKTRGQQVTLRCSPKSGHDTVSWYQQALGQGPQFIFQYYEEEERQRGNFPDRFSGHQFPNYSSELNVNALLLGDSALYLCASSLIARGTQYFGPGTRLTVL.

The chain's CDR3 is CASRRDRVAGNTIYF. CDR3 nucleotide sequence: TGTGCCAGCAGACGGGACAGGGTGGCGGGAAACACCATATATTTT. The V gene is TRBV6-5, the J gene TRBJ1-3; TRBD1 matches 9 bases. Germline loops: CDR1 MNHEY, CDR2 SVGAGI. J gave up 4 bases and V 6 bases, and 7 bases lay outside the gene matches. CDR3 size: 15 residues.

V usage is TRBV2 and J usage is TRBJ1-4; maybe TRBD1 (5 bases). Germline-derived CDR1 and CDR2 are SNHLY and FYNNEI. This CDR3 comprises 13 residues. V lost 7 bases and J 8 bases, leaving 14 bases between the germline ends. This CDR3 reads CASTDTRGEKLFF. CDR3 nucleotide sequence: TGTGCCAGCACGGACACCCGAGGAGAAAAACTGTTTTTT.

This clone was recorded only once. This chain connects TRBV6-5 to TRBJ2-7; 7 bases agree with TRBD1. Germline assignment: CDR1 MNHEY and CDR2 SVGAGI. V lost 8 bases and J lost 2; bases outside the gene matches: 6. This CDR3 is built from 13 residues. The CDR3, as DNA: TGTGCCAGCCGCCGGGACAGAACCTACGAGCAGTACTTC. Protein product: CASRRDRTYEQYF.

The chain has TRBV7-9 and TRBJ1-4; 12 bases align to TRBD1. With V trimmed by 2 bases and J by 9 bases, 4 bases remained unmatched. Germline-derived CDR1 and CDR2 are SEHNR and FQNEAQ (reference sequence). This CDR3 is 15 amino acids long. The CDR3 coding sequence is TGTGCCAGCAGCTTATTCGGGACAGGGGGCCAAAAACTGTTTTTT. This codes for CASSLFGTGGQKLFF.

The chain recombines TRBV2 with TRBJ1-2, with D uncertain. CDR3 length equals 14 residues. Germline CDR1 reads SNHLY; CDR2 reads FYNNEI. Trimming removed 7 bases from V and 0 bases from J, with 12 bases in between. The CDR3 loop reads CASNTASANYGYTF. As DNA, the CDR3 is TGTGCCAGCAATACGGCCAGCGCTAACTATGGCTACACCTTC.

The V call is TRBV27, the J call TRBJ2-7; 7 bases align to TRBD1. The CDR3 is 13 amino acids. Looked up from germline, CDR1 is MNHEY and CDR2 is SMNVEV (reference sequence). The V gene end was trimmed by 6 bases and the J gene end by 6 bases; junction bases not matched to a gene: 8. The CDR3 loop is CASRTRGLGEQYF. The CDR3 nucleotides read TGTGCCAGCAGGACGAGGGGGCTGGGCGAGCAGTACTTC.

In this sample, this clone turned up a few times. This chain joins TRBV13 and TRBJ1-5; D gene ambiguous. Germline V gene data show CDR1 as PRHDT and CDR2 as FYEKMQ (reference sequence). The CDR3 sequence is 14 residues long. Trimming left V 0 bases short and J 5 bases short, with 8 bases between. In DNA, the CDR3 is TGTGCCAGCAGCTTAGGGGCGGAGGATCAGCCCCAGCATTTT. The encoded protein is CASSLGAEDQPQHF.

The chain joins TRBV14 to TRBJ2-6, with D unresolved. The V gene's germline CDR1 is SGHDN and CDR2 FVKESK. The CDR3 extends over 15 amino acids. The ends were cut back, 6 bases at V and 1 base at J, with 10 bases in the middle. In DNA, the CDR3 is TGTGCCAGCAGGGCGATAGCTTCTGGGGCCAACGTCCTGACTTTC. Translated: CASRAIASGANVLTF.